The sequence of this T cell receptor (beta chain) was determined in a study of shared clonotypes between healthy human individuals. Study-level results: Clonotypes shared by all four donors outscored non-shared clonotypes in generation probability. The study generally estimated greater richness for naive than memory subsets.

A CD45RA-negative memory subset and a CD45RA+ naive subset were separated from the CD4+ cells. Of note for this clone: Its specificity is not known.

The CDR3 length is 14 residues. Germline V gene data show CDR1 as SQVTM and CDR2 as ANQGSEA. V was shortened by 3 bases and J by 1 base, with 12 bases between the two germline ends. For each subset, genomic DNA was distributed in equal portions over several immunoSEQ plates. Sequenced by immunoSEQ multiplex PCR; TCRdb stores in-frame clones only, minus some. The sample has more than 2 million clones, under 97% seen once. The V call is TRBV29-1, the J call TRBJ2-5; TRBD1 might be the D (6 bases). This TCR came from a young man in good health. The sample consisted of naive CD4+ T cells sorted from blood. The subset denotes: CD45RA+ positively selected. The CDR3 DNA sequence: TGCAGCGTTGATGGCCGGACAGTCCAAGAGACCCAGTACTTC. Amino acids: CSVDGRTVQETQYF.